What follows is one TCR beta chain and its context. This clonotype was found a few times. The antigen it binds to is not known. No qualities accompany the bases; no much larger clone lies one base away. The sample is drawn from a study of human T cells and chemical hapten exposure (TCRdb year 2021). Regarding the complete study: For sensitization, 2% DPC in acetone was applied to a 2 cm by 2 cm area of upper inner arm skin. Peripheral blood TCR repertoire changes were tracked in vivo in alopecia patients during primary and secondary sensitization to the hapten diphenylcyclopropenone (DPC). Throughout the approximately 25-week study period, patients were also given weekly therapeutic DPC doses on the scalp. Blood samples were taken from patients before sensitization (week 0) and then at 2, 6 and about 24 weeks after DPC sensitization. Around 30 alopecia patients provided blood for TCR sequencing at one to four time points (pre-sensitization, 2, 6 and 24 weeks). Patch tests used Finn chambers with 0.01% DPC on the upper back, scored after 6 days by International Contact Dermatitis Research Group standards. Alopecia areata with under or over 50% scalp involvement, alopecia totalis and alopecia universalis were represented in the patient cohort, which was mostly female. Libraries were pooled for sequencing, and variation in per-sample TCR yields was attributed mainly to small differences in library volumes within the pool. The investigation overall reported the following: All patients had alopecia, a presumed autoimmune disease, so their immune response might differ from that of healthy individuals. After repeated subsampling, changes were observed in the strength of the expansion versus patch-test correlation and in the threshold at which the correlation became significant. Patch test score was positively correlated with the number of PT1 expanded TCRs, with significance at thresholds 8, 16 and 32 but not at 4. The number of TCRs above 1 in 1000 frequency did not change with DPC sensitization; there was no evidence of global repertoire structure alterations. Significantly more large CDR3 similarity clusters were formed by expanded TCRs than by pre-sensitization or healthy control sets, consistent with antigen-driven responses.

The time point tag for this specimen amounts to: patch test 1, 2 weeks after DPC sensitization. Taken with the paper, the label for treatment or condition translates to: therapeutic diphenylcyclopropenone sensitization with weekly scalp DPC. At each patch-test visit, blood was drawn before the patch test was applied. Patients were considered eligible if aged 18 to 70, diagnosed with alopecia and deemed suitable for DPC therapy, and patients were excluded if pregnant. Unfractionated whole blood was collected in Tempus Blood RNA tubes, and total RNA was extracted from that blood. From its cysteine to its phenylalanine, the CDR3 spans 12 amino acids. Only the CDR3 region is kept as DNA, spanning 36 bases read in frame from base 1. CDR1 and CDR2, looked up from the germline V gene (reference sequence), are MNHEY and SMNVEV. V is clipped by 2 bases and J by 6 bases, and the sequence between their germline boundaries is 4 bases long.

Libraries were prepared through RACE. Instrument on record: NextSeq 500. Library preparation attached unique molecular identifiers to individual cDNA molecules for quantitative, reproducible TCR counting. Both TCR alpha and TCR beta chains were sequenced from each blood RNA sample. In the authors' own workflow: The median number of TCRs per sample was 90,000 to 100,000, ranging from about 20,000 to 700,000. V, J and CDR3 annotation of the TCR reads was performed with the Decombinator software suite. To make PS versus PT1 abundance plots, every sample was subsampled to the same number of TCRs (28,000). Expanded TCRs were defined as absent before sensitization and observed at least eight times at the 2-week time point. Using fastp trimming at Q25 and MiXCR clonotype assembly, TCRdb reanalyzed the public sequencing data and kept in-frame beta chains. Rows merge per CDR3 protein into single entries with the most common DNA and genes. These V and J calls derive from TCRdb rather than the authors' analysis. The sample table records roughly 80,000 distinct CDR3 sequences; approximately 12% of these occur just once. The ten most abundant clones make up approximately 4.6% of the sample.

The clonotype comes from a woman aged 50 to 65 with alopecia areata. Some clones in this sample may be carry-over from other donors' samples. In this chain, TRBV27 is recombined with TRBJ2-2; confidence is insufficient to name the D gene. The source was whole blood, collected in connection with sensitization to the hapten diphenylcyclopropenone (DPC). The nucleotides read TGTGCCAGCAGTTTAAAAGCCGGGGAGCTGTTTTTT. It is translated as CASSLKAGELFF.